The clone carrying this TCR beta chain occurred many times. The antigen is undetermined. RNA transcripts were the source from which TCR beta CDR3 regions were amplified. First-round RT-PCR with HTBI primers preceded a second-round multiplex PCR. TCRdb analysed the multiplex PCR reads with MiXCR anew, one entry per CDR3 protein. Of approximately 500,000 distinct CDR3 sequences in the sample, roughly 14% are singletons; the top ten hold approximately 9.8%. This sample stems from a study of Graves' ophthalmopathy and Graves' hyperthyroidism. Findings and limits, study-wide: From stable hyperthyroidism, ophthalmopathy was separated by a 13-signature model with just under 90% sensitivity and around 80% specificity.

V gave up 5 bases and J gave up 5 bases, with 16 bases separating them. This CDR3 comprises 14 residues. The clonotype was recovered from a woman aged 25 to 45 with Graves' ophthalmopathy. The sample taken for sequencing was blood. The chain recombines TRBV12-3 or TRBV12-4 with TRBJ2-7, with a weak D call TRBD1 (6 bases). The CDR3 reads CASSPDTGLNEQYF. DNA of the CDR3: TGTGCCAGCAGTCCTGATACAGGGCTGAACGAGCAGTACTTC.